This TCR beta chain was sequenced in a study of Ad26.COV2.S vaccination and SARS-CoV-2 variants (dated by TCRdb to the early 2020s). Concerning the study at large: TCRbeta repertoire sequencing served as the tool for gauging how specific and how broad the SARS-CoV-2-reactive T cell receptors were following Ad26.COV2.S vaccination. The TCR-sequenced set comprised approximately 32 samples: about 19 Ad26.COV2.S vaccine recipients, 5 placebo recipients and 8 SARS-CoV-2 convalescent individuals. The study at large found these results: Non-spike TCR breadth was comparable between vaccine and placebo recipients, consistent with the vaccine containing only spike. After vaccination, spike-specific CD8+ and CD4+ T cell responses were reported to show substantial breadth. The authors noted that total T cell responses may have been underestimated by the TCR breadth and depth analyses. Ad26.COV2.S recipients had higher spike-specific TCR breadth than placebo recipients (P = 0.0014).

TCRbeta CDR3 regions were sequenced with the immunoSEQ Assay. After extraction, genomic DNA underwent amplification by bias-controlled multiplex PCR, followed by high-throughput sequencing. Regarding the original processing steps: Collapsing and filtering of sequences were performed to quantify the absolute abundance of each unique TCRbeta CDR3 region. T cell fraction was estimated by normalizing TCRbeta template counts to usable DNA, which was measured by amplifying reference genes present in all nucleated cells. Repertoire TCRs were annotated as SARS-CoV-2-specific when V gene, CDR3 amino acid sequence and J gene were exactly matched to a known reactive TCR set. MIRA supplied the reference SARS-CoV-2 TCR set, which was filtered for enrichment in COVID-19-positive ImmuneCODE repertoires so that public or cross-reactive TCRs were removed. Using the MIRA antigens, annotated TCRs were further analysed by specific ORF or by position within an ORF. Breadth was defined as annotated unique rearrangements over total unique productive rearrangements; depth was the summed frequency of those rearrangements. TCR breadth was compared between groups using two-sided Wilcoxon rank-sum tests. Held by TCRdb, this immuneACCESS table contains in-frame sequences only and omits some clones. Under half of the omission traces to an unresolved V gene where checked; the cause of the rest is unknown. V and J calls and clone size are those listed in that table; D and trimming were worked out from the DNA. The sample table holds about 350,000 clones, of which about 92% were seen once. Jointly, the top ten make up 3% to 5% of the sample.

The intended sense of this specimen's time point label: individuals recovered from natural SARS-CoV-2 infection. About this clone: The antigen it binds to is not known. No base quality values were provided; no much bigger clone lies one nucleotide off.

The CDR3 goes from the cysteine to the phenylalanine over 14 residues. The DNA shown is the 42-base CDR3, in frame from base 1. V is shortened by 0 bases, J by 5 bases, and the region joining them spans 8 bases. CDR1 and CDR2 are read off the germline V gene (reference sequence) as MNHEY and SMNVEV. The chain couples TRBV27 to TRBJ1-5; confidence is insufficient to name the D gene. The TCR comes from a human donor who had recovered from COVID-19. The starting material was peripheral blood, obtained after recovery from COVID-19. The encoded CDR3 is CASSLSGSDQPQHF. The DNA reads as follows: TGTGCCAGCAGTTTATCAGGCTCTGATCAGCCCCAGCATTTT.